This TCR beta chain comes out of a study of blood T cells in healthy people across ages. The CDR3 totals 15 residues. The germline V gene encodes CDR1 SGHAT and CDR2 FQNNGV. The V end was cut by 4 bases, the J end by 7 bases, with 17 bases between. The authors ran a second PCR of 7 to 11 cycles using a sample-barcoded 5' primer and a J-beta primer mix. TCRdb re-called the 5' RACE reads with MiXCR, one entry per CDR3 protein. The table has more than 1,400,000 distinct CDR3 sequences, approximately 42% seen once. Sequences were obtained from blood. The gene calls are TRBV11-2 and TRBJ2-1; weak D call: TRBD1 (6 bases). The source of this sequence is a woman aged 18-35 years in good health. The CDR3 DNA sequence: TGTGCCAGCAGCTCTTTAGGGGGATACAGAAATGAGCAGTTCTTC. Translated: CASSSLGGYRNEQFF. Full variable domain (outside the CDR3, taken from reference TRBV11-2 and TRBJ2-1): EAGVAQSPRYKIIEKRQSVAFWCNPISGHATLYWYQQILGQGPKLLIQFQNNGVVDDSQLPKDRFSAERLKGVDSTLKIQPAKLEDSAVYLCASSSLGGYRNEQFFGPGTRLTVL.